One sample yielded the 8 T cell receptor beta chains listed below, sequenced in a study of read filtering for tumor transcriptome and immune sequencing. From approximately 430 ng of RNA, a library with molecular barcoded alpha/delta and beta/gamma adaptors was made. TCRdb recomputed calls from the reads with MiXCR, one row per CDR3 protein. The data hold 35,000 to 50,000 distinct CDR3 sequences, with 10% to 15% observed a single time. The sample comprised a population of CD138-negative cells sorted from bone marrow. The receptors stem from a donor over 35 with multiple myeloma.

This clonotype was counted ten times or more. This chain joins TRBV5-6 and TRBJ2-2; the D is unclear. CDR3 length: 14 residues. CDR1 and CDR2 from the germline V gene are SGHDT and YYEEEE. V lost 2 bases and J 2 bases, leaving 7 bases between the germline ends. CDR3 residues: CASSFPDNTGELFF. The CDR3 DNA reads as TGTGCCAGCAGCTTTCCAGACAACACCGGGGAGCTGTTTTTT.

This clonotype was seen ten or more times. This chain joins TRBV5-4 and TRBJ2-6, with D possibly matching TRBD1 (6 bases). The germline V gene encodes CDR1 SGHNT and CDR2 YYREEE (reference sequence). The CDR3 covers 16 residues. Between the trimmed V and J ends, which lost 5 bases and 2 bases, there was a span of 14 bases. The CDR3 region is CASRSYRDAGANVLTF. In DNA, the CDR3 is TGTGCCAGCAGATCTTACAGGGACGCTGGGGCCAACGTCCTGACTTTC.

On this clonotype itself: This may come from a read error, since a much larger clone is one base off. The gene calls are TRBV29-1 and TRBJ2-5, with 7 bases identical to TRBD1. The CDR3 runs to 12 residues. The germline V gene has CDR1 SQVTM and CDR2 ANQGSEA. CDR3 sequence: CSVDRAEETQCF. The CDR3 nucleotides read TGCAGCGTCGACAGGGCCGAGGAGACCCAGTGCTTC.

This clonotype came up many times. The rearrangement links TRBV20-1 to TRBJ2-7; D gene unclear. Germline V gene data show CDR1 as DFQATT and CDR2 as SNEGSKA (reference sequence). The CDR3 runs to 15 residues. The germline V and J ends were trimmed by 0 bases and 3 bases, with 15 bases remaining between them. Written as DNA, the CDR3 is TGCAGTGCTAGAGATTATCGGCCCGAGCTCTACGAGCAGTACTTC. Its translation is CSARDYRPELYEQYF.

This clonotype is deemed medium-sized. This rearrangement joins TRBV7-7 to TRBJ2-1, with a weak D call TRBD1 (6 bases). Trimming cost V 4 bases and J 10 bases, with 8 bases left between them. The CDR3 has 11 residues. In germline, CDR1 is SSHAT, CDR2 FNYEAQ (reference sequence). This CDR3 reads CASSSGTEQFF. The DNA of the CDR3 is TGTGCCAGCAGCTCCGGGACAGAGCAGTTCTTC.

This clonotype was detected many times. The rearrangement links TRBV28 to TRBJ2-5; 10 bases align to TRBD1. This CDR3 has 15 residues. The J segment lost 3 bases and the V segment lost 5 bases, leaving 6 bases of the junction unmatched. The germline CDR1 and CDR2 sequences are MDHEN and SYDVKM. The CDR3 here is CASSTGTGAEETQYF. DNA for the CDR3: TGTGCCAGCAGTACCGGGACAGGGGCCGAAGAGACCCAGTACTTC.

To note about this clonotype: As the CDR3 is not closed by the conserved phenylalanine or tryptophan, this likely results from a read error. This sequence joins TRBV7-2 and TRBJ2-1; D tentatively reads TRBD1 or TRBD2 (6 bases each). This CDR3 is built from 17 residues. V was shortened by 10 bases and J by 8 bases, with 30 bases between the two germline ends. The germline V gene has CDR1 SGHTA and CDR2 FQGNSA. The CDR3 here is CAITLTGKGGFFYEQFL. CDR3 nucleotide sequence: TGTGCCATCACCTTGACGGGTAAGGGGGGTTTTTTCTATGAGCAGTTCCTC.

This clonotype was observed at least ten times. The chain is built from TRBV13 and TRBJ1-2; D gene uncertain. The V and J ends lost 6 bases and 4 bases respectively, with 6 bases between them. Germline lookup yields CDR1 PRHDT and CDR2 FYEKMQ (reference sequence). CDR3 length: 11 amino acids. The DNA for the CDR3 is TGTGCCAGCAGGACGGGCTATGGCTACACCTTC. It is translated as CASRTGYGYTF.